The 10 T cell receptor beta chains presented below share a single source sample, sequenced in a study of OX40 agonist ivuxolimab in advanced cancers. The protocol was immunoSEQ multiplex PCR, while the TCRdb copy is restricted to in-frame clones and leaves out a portion. This table has fewer than 6,500 clones, about 70% appearing once. Specimen: CD4+ or CD8+ T cells sorted from blood, collected in a trial of the OX40 agonist ivuxolimab. These receptors all stem from an adult with an advanced solid tumor such as melanoma, head and neck, liver or kidney cancer.

The V and J genes are TRBV27 and TRBJ2-7, with 11 bases that match TRBD2. The CDR3 is 14 residues long. V gave up 6 bases and J gave up 3 bases; unmatched junction bases: 4. Germline CDR1 is MNHEY and CDR2 is SMNVEV (reference sequence). The CDR3 coding sequence is TGTGCCAGCAGGGGACTAGCGGACGACTACGAGCAGTACTTC. Its protein is CASRGLADDYEQYF.

The CDR3 sequence: CASRIGQGWTGELFF. The CDR3 DNA reads as TGTGCCAGCAGGATCGGACAGGGTTGGACCGGGGAGCTGTTTTTT. V usage is TRBV6-1 and J usage is TRBJ2-2, with 8 bases fitting TRBD1. J was trimmed by 5 bases and V by 6 bases; bases with no gene match: 8. Germline V gene sequence: CDR1 MNHNS, CDR2 SASEGT. The CDR3 runs to 15 residues.

This clone came up once. This rearrangement joins TRBV7-2 to TRBJ2-1; 11 bases align to TRBD2. V shed 5 bases, J shed 5 bases, and the junction held 5 bases outside the gene matches. The CDR3 has 15 residues. Germline V CDR1 and CDR2: SGHTA, FQGNSA. This CDR3 is CASSQGLAVDNEQFF. The CDR3 coding sequence is TGTGCCAGCAGCCAGGGACTAGCGGTGGACAATGAGCAGTTCTTC.

This clone was seen a few times. This sequence joins TRBV28 and TRBJ2-5; tentative D call: TRBD2 (6 bases). Germline loops: CDR1 MDHEN, CDR2 SYDVKM. The ends were cut back, 6 bases at V and 2 bases at J, with 19 bases in the middle. CDR3 length equals 16 residues. CDR3 protein: CASRRIRERDQETQYF. CDR3 DNA: TGTGCCAGCAGACGGATCCGGGAGAGGGATCAAGAGACCCAGTACTTC.

The J gene is TRBJ1-4, the V gene TRBV12-5; TRBD1 aligns across 7 bases. With V trimmed by 2 bases and J by 8 bases, 2 bases remained unmatched. CDR3 size: 13 residues. Per the germline V gene, CDR1 is LGHNT and CDR2 is FRNRAP. The CDR3 here is CASGLNRGEKLFF. The CDR3 bases are TGTGCTAGTGGTTTGAACAGGGGCGAAAAACTGTTTTTT.

The J gene is TRBJ1-3, the V gene TRBV30; D gene ambiguous. V lost 4 bases to trimming and J lost 2 bases, with 6 bases between them. CDR1 and CDR2 from the germline V gene are GTSNPN and SVGIG (reference sequence). This CDR3 has 12 residues. CDR3 sequence reads: CAWKAAGNTIYF. The CDR3 region has the DNA TGTGCCTGGAAGGCAGCTGGAAACACCATATATTTT.

This clone is a singleton in its sample. The rearrangement joins TRBV11-2 to TRBJ1-3; D not certain. V gave up 3 bases and J gave up 8 bases, with 8 bases separating them. Germline-derived CDR1 and CDR2 are SGHAT and FQNNGV. This CDR3 has 12 residues. CDR3 sequence (DNA): TGTGCCAGCAGCTTCTTAATGGACACCATATATTTT. Amino acids: CASSFLMDTIYF.

The chain joins TRBV7-8 to TRBJ1-1; D is ambiguous. This CDR3 is built from 15 residues. V was pared by 2 bases and J by 6 bases, with 16 bases between. Looked up from germline, CDR1 is SGHVS and CDR2 is FQNEAQ. Here the CDR3 reads CASSLTQDGFAEAFF. The DNA of the CDR3 is TGTGCCAGCAGCTTAACTCAGGACGGATTTGCTGAAGCTTTCTTT. The full variable domain, with the rest looked up from reference TRBV7-8 and TRBJ1-1, is GAGVSQSPRYKVAKRGQDVALRCDPISGHVSLFWYQQALGQGPEFLTYFQNEAQLDKSGLPSDRFFAERPEGSVSTLKIQRTQQEDSAVYLCASSLTQDGFAEAFFGQGTRLTVV.

The V and J genes are TRBV25-1 and TRBJ2-5, with 11 bases lining up with TRBD2. This CDR3 contains 13 residues. Trimming at V came to 8 bases and at J to 1 base, leaving 0 bases not matched to a gene. Germline CDR1 and CDR2: MGHDK and SYGVNS. The DNA of the CDR3 is TGTGCCAGCGGGACTAGCGGCCAAGAGACCCAGTACTTC. Translation gives CASGTSGQETQYF.

This chain connects TRBV18 to TRBJ2-5, with 7 bases that match TRBD1. The trim removed 3 bases at V and 5 bases at J, leaving 3 bases unmatched. This CDR3 contains 13 residues. The germline gives CDR1 KGHSH, CDR2 LQKENI. CDR3 sequence reads: CASSPTGLETQYF. In DNA form, the CDR3 reads TGTGCCAGCTCACCGACAGGGCTGGAGACCCAGTACTTC.